Presented here are 15 T cell receptor beta chains from one specimen sequenced in a study of human T cells and chemical hapten exposure. The time point here: pre-sensitization, week 0. Documented treatment: therapeutic diphenylcyclopropenone sensitization with weekly scalp DPC. TCRdb called the RACE reads again in MiXCR, with one record for every CDR3 protein. The profile shows roughly 80,000 distinct CDR3 sequences, less than 15% of them singletons. The sequencing here drew on whole blood, taken in connection with sensitization to the hapten diphenylcyclopropenone (DPC). All receptors come from a woman between 45 and 65 years old with alopecia areata. Some clones in this sample may be carry-over from other donors' samples.

The chain links TRBV2 to TRBJ2-6; TRBD1 might be the D (6 bases). V was shortened by 4 bases and J by 0 bases, with 16 bases between the two germline ends. Germline CDR1 is SNHLY and CDR2 is FYNNEI. The CDR3 runs 18 residues. The CDR3 reads CASSGRQEYTSGANVLTF. In DNA, the CDR3 is TGTGCCAGCAGTGGTAGACAGGAGTACACCTCTGGGGCCAACGTCCTGACTTTC.

This clonotype came up many times. The rearrangement joins TRBV13 to TRBJ2-4; TRBD2 might be the D (5 bases). V lost 2 bases to trimming and J lost 5 bases, with 13 bases between them. Germline V gene lookup returns CDR1 PRHDT and CDR2 FYEKMQ (reference sequence). CDR3 size: 15 residues. CDR3 protein: CASSLNSPGENIQYF. The CDR3 DNA is TGTGCCAGCAGCTTAAACTCACCCGGGGAAAACATTCAGTACTTC.

The gene calls are TRBV2 and TRBJ1-2; D not certain. The germline V gene encodes CDR1 SNHLY and CDR2 FYNNEI. V lost 3 bases, J lost 2 bases, and 7 bases lay in between. The CDR3 spans 13 residues. The CDR3 protein is CASSEGTNYGYTF. The CDR3 nucleotides are TGTGCCAGCAGTGAGGGTACAAACTATGGCTACACCTTC.

V is TRBV18 and J is TRBJ2-4, with 8 positions matching TRBD1. The V and J ends lost 3 bases and 9 bases, in that order; junction bases with no gene match: 4. This CDR3 spans 13 amino acids. The germline gives CDR1 KGHSH, CDR2 LQKENI. CDR3 in DNA: TGTGCCAGCTCACCCGGACAGGGCGGCATTCAGTACTTC. This codes for CASSPGQGGIQYF.

This clonotype was seen ten or more times. The chain links TRBV27 to TRBJ1-2; D unclear. CDR1 is MNHEY and CDR2 is SMNVEV in the germline V gene (reference sequence). The CDR3 loop spans 13 amino acids. The V gene lost 9 bases and the J gene lost 1 base, with 12 bases spanning the gap. CDR3 bases: TGTGCCAGTTCAAAGACGATTAACTATGGCTACACCTTC. It is translated as CASSKTINYGYTF.

The table lists this clonotype with a few counts. The rearrangement uses TRBV28 and TRBJ2-7, with a weak D call TRBD2 (5 bases). Germline assignment: CDR1 MDHEN and CDR2 SYDVKM. V gave up 6 bases and J gave up 11 bases, with 20 bases separating them. The CDR3 is 13 amino acids. CDR3 amino acids: CASSSSTGSEEYF. In nucleotides, the CDR3 is TGTGCCAGCAGCTCCTCAACGGGGTCTGAGGAGTACTTC.

The V gene is TRBV6-5, the J gene TRBJ1-5; 9 nucleotides match TRBD1. The ends lost 6 bases at V and 3 bases at J; junction bases unmatched: 3. CDR3 length: 14 amino acids. CDR1 and CDR2 from the germline V gene are MNHEY and SVGAGI. The CDR3: CASSRTGVNQPQHF. The CDR3 bases are TGTGCCAGCAGCAGGACAGGGGTCAATCAGCCCCAGCATTTT.

This chain joins TRBV12-3 or TRBV12-4 and TRBJ2-7; TRBD1 matches at 7 bases. J lost 6 bases, V lost 5 bases, and 4 bases had no gene match. The CDR3 consists of 12 residues. The CDR3 bases are TGTGCCAGCAGTCAACAGGGGTTCGAGCAGTACTTC. Residues: CASSQQGFEQYF.

The chain has TRBV7-9 and TRBJ2-7; the D gene is possibly TRBD2 (6 bases). Trimming cost V 5 bases and J 4 bases, with 12 bases left between them. This CDR3 is 13 amino acids long. CDR1 and CDR2 (germline): SEHNR, FQNEAQ (reference sequence). This CDR3 is CASSRDFTYEQYF. CDR3 DNA: TGTGCCAGCAGCCGGGACTTTACTTACGAGCAGTACTTC.

This chain joins TRBV10-3 and TRBJ1-5; TRBD1 agrees at 9 bases. The CDR3 spans 14 residues. With 6 bases clipped from V and 6 bases from J, the junction kept 6 bases outside the gene matches. Germline CDR1 and CDR2: ENHRY and SYGVKD. Here the CDR3 reads CAISSGQGTQPQHF. CDR3 DNA: TGTGCCATCAGCTCGGGACAGGGAACTCAGCCCCAGCATTTT.

This clonotype was counted a few times. This chain joins TRBV4-3 and TRBJ2-2; D perhaps matches TRBD1 (5 bases). The CDR3 contains 19 residues. The germline CDR1 and CDR2 sequences are LGHNA and YSLEER. V lost 1 base, J lost 3 bases, and 21 bases lay in between. The CDR3 spells CASSQGTRLGAADTGELFF. The CDR3, as DNA: TGCGCCAGCAGCCAAGGAACCCGGTTAGGGGCGGCGGACACCGGGGAGCTGTTTTTT.

The chain joins TRBV7-2 to TRBJ2-5; 9 bases agree with TRBD1. This CDR3 contains 14 residues. J was trimmed by 5 bases and V by 5 bases; bases with no gene match: 6. The germline CDR1 and CDR2 sequences are SGHTA and FQGNSA. The CDR3 region is CASSSLGQGETQYF. DNA for the CDR3: TGTGCCAGCAGCAGCCTTGGACAGGGGGAGACCCAGTACTTC. Combining the CDR3 with reference TRBV7-2 and TRBJ2-5 gives the whole variable domain GAGVSQSPSNKVTEKGKDVELRCDPISGHTALYWYRQSLGQGLEFLIYFQGNSAPDKSGLPSDRFSAERTGGSVSTLTIQRTQQEDSAVYLCASSSLGQGETQYFGPGTRLLVL.

This clonotype has a count of ten or more. This chain links TRBV5-1 with TRBJ2-1; TRBD1 or TRBD2 may be the D gene (5 bases each). This CDR3 region has 17 residues. Deletions cut 2 bases from V and 7 bases from J, with 22 bases between. CDR1 SGHRS and CDR2 YFSETQ come from the germline V gene. The CDR3 loop reads CASSLLPPGTGGNEQFF. The DNA for the CDR3 is TGCGCCAGCAGCTTACTCCCCCCGGGAACAGGTGGGAATGAGCAGTTCTTC. The whole variable domain, remainder taken from reference TRBV5-1 and TRBJ2-1, is KAGVTQTPRYLIKTRGQQVTLSCSPISGHRSVSWYQQTPGQGLQFLFEYFSETQRNKGNFPGRFSGRQFSNSRSEMNVSTLELGDSALYLCASSLLPPGTGGNEQFFGPGTRLTVL.

V is TRBV28 and J is TRBJ2-7; D is possibly TRBD2 (5 bases). V was shortened by 3 bases and J by 4 bases, with 7 bases between the two germline ends. This CDR3 region has 12 residues. Looked up from germline, CDR1 is MDHEN and CDR2 is SYDVKM. Here the CDR3 reads CASSLRLYEQYF. CDR3 coding DNA: TGTGCCAGCAGTTTGAGACTATACGAGCAGTACTTC.

The sample holds a few counts of this clonotype. This rearrangement joins TRBV12-3 or TRBV12-4 to TRBJ1-4; tentatively, D is TRBD1 (6 bases). V was cut by 2 bases and J by 7 bases, with 11 bases left in between. The CDR3 is made up of 14 amino acids. CDR3 coding DNA: TGTGCCAGCAGTTTACCAGGGGCGAGTGAAAAACTGTTTTTT. As protein: CASSLPGASEKLFF.